This T cell receptor (beta chain) comes out of a study of T cell responses to AZD1222 COVID-19 vaccine. Study-wide points: Only six people who got AZD1222 tested seropositive at baseline.

Here immunoSEQ multiplex PCR was the method, and the copy in TCRdb shows in-frame clones only, minus some. The sample contains 130,000 to 150,000 clones, roughly 88% of which appear only once. Worth noting for this clone: Its target is unknown.

Trimming took off 5 bases at V and 2 bases at J, with 19 bases between the two ends. The germline gives CDR1 MNHEY, CDR2 SMNVEV (reference sequence). The CDR3 extends over 16 amino acids. The clonotype originates from an adult who received the AZD1222 COVID-19 vaccine. The material was peripheral blood, obtained 28 days after the second AZD1222 dose. The chain is built from TRBV27 and TRBJ2-7; tentatively, D is TRBD1 (6 bases). The CDR3 loop is CASSPREGVQTYEQYF. The DNA for the CDR3 is TGTGCCAGCAGTCCCCGAGAGGGGGTTCAAACCTACGAGCAGTACTTC.